These T cell receptor beta chains were read from a single sample in a study of blood T cell repertoires in COVID-19. Produced via immunoSEQ multiplex PCR; TCRdb's table is partial and in-frame only. In the table there are approximately 260,000 clones, 90% of which are singletons. Sample: peripheral blood. These receptors originate from a woman aged 55-69 years with COVID-19, enrolled during active disease. Each CDR3 is given with its conserved first and last residue. D genes are given only for firm matches. Some rows mark clone size as missing; the rest say once, few, many or name a class of expanded clone.

>.|.|TRBV19|TRBJ2-1
TGTGCCAGTAGCGGGGGACCCTACAATGAGCAGTTCTTC
CASSGGPYNEQFF
>once|TRBD1|TRBV11-2|TRBJ1-2
TGTGCCAGCAGCTTAGATCGAAGACAGGGAGAGCAGGGCTACACCTTC
CASSLDRRQGEQGYTF
>.|TRBD1|TRBV6-6|TRBJ1-5
TGTGCCAGCCGATCCGGACAGGGGAATCAGCCCCAGCATTTT
CASRSGQGNQPQHF
>.|TRBD2|TRBV5-6|TRBJ2-3
TGTGCCAGCAGCTTGTCATCGGGAGGGTGGACGCAGTATTTT
CASSLSSGGWTQYF
>once|.|TRBV7-9|TRBJ1-4
TGTGCCAGCAGCTTAAGTGGCGGTCTTAATGAAAAACTGTTTTTT
CASSLSGGLNEKLFF
>.|.|TRBV2|TRBJ2-3
TGTGCCAGCAGTTTGACACGGAGCACAGATACGCAGTATTTT
CASSLTRSTDTQYF
>few|.|TRBV4-3|TRBJ2-1
TGCGCCAGCAGCCATAGTGGCAGGCGGGGGCTACGGGGTGAGCAGTTCTTC
CASSHSGRRGLRGEQFF
>.|TRBD1|TRBV5-1|TRBJ1-4
TGCGCCAGCAGCTCCGGGACAGGGAGAGAAAAACTGTTTTTT
CASSSGTGREKLFF
>.|.|TRBV9|TRBJ1-1
TGTGCCAGCAGCGCCCGGTGGGAGCCAGATGAAGCTTTCTTT
CASSARWEPDEAFF
>.|TRBD1|TRBV29-1|TRBJ1-3
TGCAGCGTCGGACAGGGGGCTTCTGGAAACACCATATATTTT
CSVGQGASGNTIYF
>.|TRBD2|TRBV5-8|TRBJ2-5
TGTGCCAGCAGCCAAGGACTAGCCAGGATACAGACCCAGTACTTC
CASSQGLARIQTQYF
>.|TRBD1|TRBV2|TRBJ1-5
TGTGCCAGCAGTGAGGACAGGGGAGGTCAGCCCCAGCATTTT
CASSEDRGGQPQHF
>.|TRBD1|TRBV7-9|TRBJ2-5
TGTGCCAGCAGCTTACGGACAGGGGGAAGGGAGACCCAGTACTTC
CASSLRTGGRETQYF
>.|.|TRBV3-1/TRBV3-2|TRBJ2-5
TGTGCCAGCAGACGAGGGGGACAAGAGACCCAGTACTTC
CASRRGGQETQYF
>.|TRBD1|TRBV7-8|TRBJ1-2
TGTGCCAGCGGACAGGGTTGGGGCTACACCTTC
CASGQGWGYTF
>once|TRBD1|TRBV7-9|TRBJ1-2
TGTGCCAGCAGCTCACCGGGACAGGGTTTCTATGGCTACACCTTC
CASSSPGQGFYGYTF
>.|.|TRBV5-1|TRBJ2-5
TGCGCCAGCAGCTTGGGGCGGAACCAAGAGACCCAGTACTTC
CASSLGRNQETQYF